The T cell receptor beta chain under discussion was sequenced for a study of cytomegalovirus exposure and HLA in healthy donors. The PCR ran on 60 Vbeta and 13 Jbeta primers. Measured with immunoSEQ multiplex PCR; TCRdb has only the in-frame clones, and not every one. The sample holds roughly 190,000 clones, 84% seen once. Germline V gene data show CDR1 as MDHEN and CDR2 as SYDVKM. Between the trimmed V and J ends, which lost 6 bases and 0 bases, there was a span of 15 bases. This CDR3 has 16 amino acids. Sequencing was performed on PBMCs. The genes are TRBV28 and TRBJ2-1; a weak D match, TRBD1 (5 bases). The TCR originated in a woman aged 45-65 years in good health and CMV-seropositive. Here the CDR3 reads CASSHPSGPSYNEQFF. CDR3 nucleotides: TGTGCCAGCAGCCACCCCTCAGGGCCCTCCTACAATGAGCAGTTCTTC.